This T cell receptor (beta chain) was documented in a study of cytomegalovirus exposure and HLA in healthy donors. Study-wide findings and caveats: In a later analysis, TCR beta V- and J-gene trimming was associated with a missense DCLRE1C variant. Earlier analysis found most TCR beta V segments productive about 90% or about 30% of the time. The study labeled 150 to 200 TCR beta chains cytomegalovirus-associated.

The CDR3 loop spans 13 amino acids. V was trimmed by 4 bases and J by 3 bases, leaving 10 bases between them. Germline V gene sequence: CDR1 SGHRS, CDR2 YFSETQ. About this clone: Its antigen is as yet unknown.

The PCR contained 60 Vbeta and 13 Jbeta primers. Produced via immunoSEQ multiplex PCR; TCRdb's table is partial and in-frame only. The sample contains about 130,000 clones, about 80% of which appear only once. This TCR was recovered from a woman between 40 and 50 years old in good health and CMV-seronegative. Sequenced material: PBMCs. The chain is built from TRBV5-1 and TRBJ1-2; D call uncertain. The CDR3 coding sequence is TGCGCCAGCAGCCCTCACGGAGACTATGGCTACACCTTC. Its protein is CASSPHGDYGYTF.